This entry lists 4 T cell receptor beta chains sequenced from one sample in a study of cytomegalovirus exposure and HLA in healthy donors. PCR used 60 Vbeta primers and 13 Jbeta primers. Assay used: immunoSEQ multiplex PCR; TCRdb lists only in-frame clones, some missing. The data show approximately 180,000 clones, and the top ten clones hold almost 6.5%. Source material: PBMCs. The receptors come from a man aged 30 to 39 in good health and CMV-seronegative.

The chain combines TRBV6-5 with TRBJ1-5, with no clear D. The CDR3 has 13 amino acids. Germline V gene lookup returns CDR1 MNHEY and CDR2 SVGAGI. V lost 5 bases, J lost 3 bases, and 8 bases lay in between. Written as DNA, the CDR3 is TGTGCCAGCAGTGAAGCGGACAATCAGCCCCAGCATTTT. Its protein product is CASSEADNQPQHF.

The chain links TRBV7-2 to TRBJ2-5; D is ambiguous. CDR3 size: 14 residues. Germline V lookup: CDR1 SGHTA, CDR2 FQGNSA. Trimming shortened V by 1 base and J by 7 bases, and 13 bases separated the two germline ends. The CDR3 loop reads CASSLEARAGTQYF. In DNA form, the CDR3 reads TGTGCCAGCAGCTTAGAAGCCCGTGCTGGGACCCAGTACTTC.

This chain links TRBV6-5 with TRBJ1-1; TRBD1 might be the D (5 bases). This CDR3 is 13 amino acids long. V gave up 2 bases and J gave up 6 bases, with 10 bases separating them. From germline, CDR1 is MNHEY and CDR2 SVGAGI. CDR3 protein: CASSYPAGAEAFF. The CDR3 nucleotides read TGTGCCAGCAGTTACCCGGCGGGGGCTGAAGCTTTCTTT.

The chain has TRBV28 and TRBJ1-1; 8 bases match TRBD1. The CDR3 is made up of 15 amino acids. V lost 1 base to trimming and J lost 5 bases; unmatched junction nucleotides: 6. The germline V gene has CDR1 MDHEN and CDR2 SYDVKM. The CDR3 nucleotides read TGTGCCAGCAGTTTATTGCAGGGGGCGGGGACTGAAGCTTTCTTT. It is translated as CASSLLQGAGTEAFF.